These 9 T cell receptor beta chains were sequenced from one sample in a study of T-cell memory formation after mild COVID-19. TCRdb ran MiXCR on the 5' RACE reads and lists one entry per CDR3 protein. The profile shows approximately 570,000 distinct CDR3 sequences, over 15% of them singletons. The sequenced sample consisted of PBMCs or a T cell subset sorted from them (not recorded which). The receptor set was obtained from an adult woman who had mild COVID-19 (a few samples of this study predate the infection). Cell type and time point are not known.

The rearrangement joins TRBV4-1 to TRBJ2-2, with TRBD1 identical over 9 bases. Germline values: CDR1 MGHRA, CDR2 YSYEKL. The trim removed 0 bases at V and 4 bases at J, leaving 6 bases unmatched. The CDR3 runs to 17 residues. The CDR3 sequence: CASSQDWGTGITGELFF. DNA for the CDR3: TGCGCCAGCAGCCAAGATTGGGGGACAGGGATCACCGGGGAGCTGTTTTTT.

This chain uses TRBV29-1 with TRBJ2-2; the match to TRBD2 covers 7 bases. In germline, CDR1 is SQVTM, CDR2 ANQGSEA. J lost 5 bases, V lost 4 bases, and 4 bases had no gene match. This CDR3 spans 13 amino acids. Here the CDR3 DNA reads TGCAGCGTTGGGGACTATCTGACCGGGGAGCTGTTTTTT. This encodes CSVGDYLTGELFF.

This sequence joins TRBV6-5 and TRBJ2-5; 7 bases match TRBD2. V trimming: 8 bases; J trimming: 4 bases; junction bases outside the gene matches: 7. Germline V CDR1 and CDR2: MNHEY, SVGAGI. The CDR3 has 13 amino acids. CDR3 in DNA: TGTGCCAGCCAACACGGGGGGATAGAGACCCAGTACTTC. This sequence encodes CASQHGGIETQYF.

This clonotype was recorded a few times. The rearrangement joins TRBV18 to TRBJ1-5, with D perhaps TRBD1 (6 bases). This CDR3 region has 17 residues. V lost 6 bases and J lost 2, with 20 bases in between. Per germline, CDR1 KGHSH and CDR2 LQKENI. Here the CDR3 reads CASSPSSGTWRNQPQHF. For the CDR3, the DNA is TGTGCCAGCTCCCCTTCTTCCGGGACATGGCGCAATCAGCCCCAGCATTTT.

The V and J genes are TRBV7-2 and TRBJ2-3, with D possibly matching TRBD1 (7 bases). CDR3 size: 15 residues. V was clipped by 5 bases and J by 1 base, with 13 bases between them. Germline V gives CDR1 SGHTA, CDR2 FQGNSA. CDR3 protein: CASSAGGTGTDTQYF. In nucleotides, the CDR3 is TGTGCCAGCAGCGCAGGCGGGACAGGCACAGATACGCAGTATTTT.

The rearrangement links TRBV15 to TRBJ2-1; TRBD2 agrees at 13 bases. CDR3 length: 16 amino acids. Germline CDR1 LNHNV, CDR2 YYDKDF (reference sequence). V lost 5 bases to trimming and J lost 4 bases; unmatched junction nucleotides: 5. This CDR3 is CATSGGTSGKYNEQFF. In DNA, the CDR3 is TGTGCCACCAGCGGCGGGACTAGCGGGAAGTACAATGAGCAGTTCTTC.

The CDR3 spells CASTMSGGETQYF. CDR3 nucleotides: TGTGCCAGCACCATGTCTGGGGGGGAGACCCAGTACTTC. The chain links TRBV6-5 to TRBJ2-5, with D perhaps TRBD2 (6 bases). The CDR3 runs 13 residues. CDR1 and CDR2 from the germline V gene are MNHEY and SVGAGI. V dropped 7 bases and J dropped 5 bases, with 14 bases sitting between them.

The V and J genes are TRBV11-2 and TRBJ1-2; 7 bases match TRBD1. V shed 5 bases, J shed 3 bases, and the junction held 12 bases outside the gene matches. The CDR3 has 16 residues. Germline V gives CDR1 SGHAT, CDR2 FQNNGV. The CDR3, as DNA: TGTGCCAGCAGCCCCAACCCAGGGGGGCGGGACTATGGCTACACCTTC. It is translated as CASSPNPGGRDYGYTF.

The chain couples TRBV18 to TRBJ1-3; possible D gene TRBD1, 5 bases. This CDR3 region has 16 residues. Per the germline V gene, CDR1 is KGHSH and CDR2 is LQKENI. The V gene lost 0 bases and the J gene lost 0 bases, with 9 bases spanning the gap. The CDR3 nucleotides are TGTGCCAGCTCACCACCGGGGGGGATCTCTGGAAACACCATATATTTT. As protein: CASSPPGGISGNTIYF.